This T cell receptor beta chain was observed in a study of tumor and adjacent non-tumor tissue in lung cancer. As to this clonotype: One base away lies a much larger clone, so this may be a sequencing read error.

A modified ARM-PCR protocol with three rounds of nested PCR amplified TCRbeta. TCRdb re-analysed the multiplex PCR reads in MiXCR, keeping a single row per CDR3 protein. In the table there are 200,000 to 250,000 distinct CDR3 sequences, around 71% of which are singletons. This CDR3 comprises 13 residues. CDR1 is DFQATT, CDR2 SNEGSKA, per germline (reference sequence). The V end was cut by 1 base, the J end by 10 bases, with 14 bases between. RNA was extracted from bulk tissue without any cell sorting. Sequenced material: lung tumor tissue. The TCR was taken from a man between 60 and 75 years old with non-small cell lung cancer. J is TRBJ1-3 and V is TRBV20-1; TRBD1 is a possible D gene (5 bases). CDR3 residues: CSARGLQGATIYF. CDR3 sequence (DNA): TGCAGTGCTAGAGGTTTGCAGGGAGCAACCATATATTTT.